This T cell receptor (beta chain) appears in the sequencing data of a study of CD8 T cells in Susac syndrome. Overall study findings and caveats: In total CD8+ repertoires, 15 to 20 Susac-specific public clones were found, and CD8+ TEMRA repertoires had about five.

A note on this clonotype: The antigen is undetermined.

V was clipped by 1 base and J by 5 bases, with 18 bases between them. CDR3 length: 18 residues. CDR1 SGHAT and CDR2 FQNNGV come from the germline V gene. Through negative isolation, CD4+ and CD8+ T cells were obtained, while TEMRA cells were enriched using FACS. An amount of RNA that ranged from roughly 0.5 to 1 ug was reverse transcribed with random hexamers. TCRdb analysed the immunoSEQ multiplex PCR reads with MiXCR anew, one entry per CDR3 protein. This sample has tens of thousands of distinct CDR3 sequences, with 96% found just once. Sequencing was carried out using CD8+ T cells from PBMCs. The chain has TRBV11-2 and TRBJ1-6, with TRBD1 as a possible D gene (6 bases). The source of this sequence is a human donor with Susac syndrome. DNA of the CDR3: TGTGCCAGCAGCTTAGCACCCGGAGGAGGGGGTCATAATTCACCCCTCCACTTT. Translation gives CASSLAPGGGGHNSPLHF.